A single sample is the source of the 2 T cell receptor beta chains below, sequenced in a study of human T cells and chemical hapten exposure. Regarding time point: patch test 1, 2 weeks after DPC sensitization. Treatment defined: therapeutic diphenylcyclopropenone sensitization with weekly scalp DPC. TCRdb redid the calling of the RACE reads with MiXCR, one entry per CDR3 protein. This sample has about 120,000 distinct CDR3 sequences, with about 12% found just once. Material: whole blood, obtained in connection with sensitization to the hapten diphenylcyclopropenone (DPC). These receptors all come from a woman in her forties or fifties with alopecia areata. Some clones in this sample may be carry-over from other donors' samples.

In the case of this clonotype: A read error may produce the germline difference seen at one junction end. The chain is built from TRBV9 and TRBJ1-6; D gene uncertain. Germline CDR1 is SGDLS and CDR2 is YYNGEE. The CDR3 sequence is 15 residues long. For the CDR3, the DNA is TGTGCCAGCAGCGCTGGGAGTCCCTATAATTCACCCCTCTCCTTT. Its protein is CASSAGSPYNSPLSF.

This clonotype was seen many times. V usage is TRBV21-1 and J usage is TRBJ1-2; no check of the table's D call, TRBD1, against the DNA was made. TRBV21-1 is tagged as a pseudogene. The CDR3 has 12 amino acids. This CDR3 reads CASTTGLTGYTF. As DNA, the CDR3 is TGTGCCAGCACTACAGGGTTGACTGGCTACACCTTC.